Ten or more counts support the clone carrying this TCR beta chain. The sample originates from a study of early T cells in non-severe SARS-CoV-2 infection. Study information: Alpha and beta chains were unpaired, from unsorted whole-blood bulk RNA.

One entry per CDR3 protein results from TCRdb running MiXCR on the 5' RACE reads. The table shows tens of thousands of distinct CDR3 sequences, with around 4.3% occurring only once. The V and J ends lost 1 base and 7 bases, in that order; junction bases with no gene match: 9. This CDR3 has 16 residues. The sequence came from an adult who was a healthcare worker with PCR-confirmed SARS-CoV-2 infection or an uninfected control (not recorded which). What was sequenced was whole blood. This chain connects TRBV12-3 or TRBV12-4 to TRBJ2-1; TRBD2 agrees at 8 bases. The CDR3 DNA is TGTGCCAGCAGTTTAGGGTCGACTAGCGCAGGGAATGAGCAGTTCTTC. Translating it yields CASSLGSTSAGNEQFF.